A single sample gave rise to the 11 T cell receptor beta chains below, sequenced in a study of CD8+ T cells in alopecia areata. Reverse transcribed after extraction, RNA yielded cDNA as the sequencing template. The data were produced by immunoSEQ multiplex PCR, yet TCRdb's version contains in-frame clones alone and is incomplete. This sample yields under 350,000 clones, of which roughly 64% are seen a single time; less than 2% belongs to the top ten. This sample's treatment: oral pan-JAK inhibitor, 5-10 mg twice daily. The sequencing here drew on CD4+ T cells sorted from blood, taken at week 24, from a patient treated with tofacitinib. The receptor source for this set is a human donor with alopecia areata.

The chain couples TRBV6-5 to TRBJ1-1; 7 nucleotides agree with TRBD1. The CDR3 covers 13 residues. Trimming removed 4 bases from V and 4 bases from J; junction bases left unmatched: 3. Germline assignment: CDR1 MNHEY and CDR2 SVGAGI. CDR3 nucleotides: TGTGCCAGCAGTTGGCAGGGGGGCACTGAAGCTTTCTTT. Translated: CASSWQGGTEAFF.

This chain links TRBV27 with TRBJ1-2; the match to TRBD1 covers 8 bases. Looked up from germline, CDR1 is MNHEY and CDR2 is SMNVEV (reference sequence). J lost 0 bases, V lost 6 bases, and 3 bases had no gene match. The CDR3 covers 14 residues. CDR3 bases: TGTGCCAGCAGGGACAGGGCCTCTAACTATGGCTACACCTTC. Its translation is CASRDRASNYGYTF.

V is TRBV7-9 and J is TRBJ1-2; D is ambiguous. The CDR3 runs to 14 residues. Germline lookup yields CDR1 SEHNR and CDR2 FQNEAQ (reference sequence). V was clipped by 4 bases and J by 4 bases, with 13 bases between them. The CDR3 protein is CASSSRTVIYGYTF. The CDR3 bases are TGTGCCAGCAGCTCCCGGACGGTTATCTATGGCTACACCTTC.

This chain uses TRBV5-1 with TRBJ2-7; 10 bases map to TRBD1. CDR3 length equals 13 residues. The ends lost 0 bases at V and 10 bases at J; junction bases unmatched: 4. CDR1 is SGHRS and CDR2 is YFSETQ in the germline V gene. CDR3 bases: TGCGCCAGCAGCTTGGGTCGGGACAGGGGACAGTACTTC. This sequence encodes CASSLGRDRGQYF.

The chain is built from TRBV5-1 and TRBJ2-2; 7 bases line up with TRBD1. The germline CDR1 and CDR2 sequences are SGHRS and YFSETQ. CDR3 length: 16 residues. The V gene end was trimmed by 0 bases and the J gene end by 3 bases; junction bases not matched to a gene: 5. The CDR3 DNA reads as TGCGCCAGCAGCTTGGTGACAGGGACGGACACCGGGGAGCTGTTTTTT. Protein sequence: CASSLVTGTDTGELFF.

This clone was detected a few times. This sample includes further DNA sequences coding for the same CDR3. The chain links TRBV7-2 to TRBJ2-7; no clear D gene. Germline values: CDR1 SGHTA, CDR2 FQGNSA. CDR3 size: 11 residues. V dropped 5 bases and J dropped 0 bases, with 2 bases sitting between them. The CDR3 is CASSPSYEQYF. The CDR3 DNA follows: TGTGCCAGCAGCCCCTCCTACGAGCAGTACTTC.

The genes are TRBV4-3 and TRBJ2-3; a weak D match, TRBD1 (5 bases). CDR1 and CDR2 from the germline V gene are LGHNA and YSLEER. Trimming left V 1 base short and J 0 bases short, with 17 bases between. This CDR3 comprises 18 residues. The chain's CDR3 is CASSQALPTVTSTDTQYF. CDR3 coding DNA: TGCGCCAGCAGCCAAGCCCTACCGACAGTCACTAGCACAGATACGCAGTATTTT.

The table lists this clone with a count of one. This rearrangement joins TRBV11-2 to TRBJ1-2; TRBD1 agrees at 9 bases. The V gene's germline CDR1 is SGHAT and CDR2 FQNNGV. Losses at the gene ends were 4 bases for V and 7 bases for J; bases not matched to a gene: 10. CDR3 size: 15 residues. Here the CDR3 reads CASSSNRGQGSGYTF. In DNA, the CDR3 is TGTGCCAGCAGCTCGAATCGGGGACAGGGAAGTGGCTACACCTTC.

The rearrangement uses TRBV5-6 and TRBJ2-7; perhaps TRBD2 as D (6 bases). Germline assignment: CDR1 SGHDT and CDR2 YYEEEE. This CDR3 comprises 16 residues. The ends were cut back, 2 bases at V and 3 bases at J, with 18 bases in the middle. The CDR3 spells CASSFWRGGSVYEQYF. The DNA of the CDR3 is TGTGCCAGCAGCTTCTGGCGGGGCGGGTCGGTCTACGAGCAGTACTTC. Combining the CDR3 with reference TRBV5-6 and TRBJ2-7 gives the whole variable domain DAGVTQSPTHLIKTRGQQVTLRCSPKSGHDTVSWYQQALGQGPQFIFQYYEEEERQRGNFPDRFSGHQFPNYSSELNVNALLLGDSALYLCASSFWRGGSVYEQYFGPGTRLTVT.

The sample holds a few counts of this clone. The rearrangement links TRBV15 to TRBJ1-4; a possible D gene is TRBD1 (5 bases). Germline assignment: CDR1 LNHNV and CDR2 YYDKDF (reference sequence). The CDR3 length is 14 residues. Between the trimmed V and J ends, which lost 3 bases and 3 bases, there was a span of 8 bases. The CDR3 nucleotides are TGTGCCACCAGCAGCAGGGTTGCTAATGAAAAACTGTTTTTT. Its protein product is CATSSRVANEKLFF.

In its sample, this clone was seen once. The genes are TRBV28 and TRBJ2-5; D perhaps matches TRBD2 (6 bases). This CDR3 has 14 amino acids. Trimming removed 3 bases at V and 4 bases at J, with 12 bases between. The V gene's germline CDR1 is MDHEN and CDR2 SYDVKM. CDR3 in DNA: TGTGCCAGCAGTTTTTGGGGGAGGCGAGAGACCCAGTACTTC. It codes for CASSFWGRRETQYF.